These 3 T cell receptor beta chains were sequenced from one sample in a study of identifying expanded T cells in peripheral blood. Method: immunoSEQ multiplex PCR; TCRdb's copy keeps in-frame clones and lacks some. Of 90,000 or so clones listed, around 88% are singletons. Sequenced input: blood. The receptors were sampled from a person between 18 and 75 years old in good health.

The chain combines TRBV5-8 with TRBJ2-2; 8 nucleotides align to TRBD1. Germline CDR1 reads SGHTS; CDR2 reads YDEGEE. This CDR3 contains 16 residues. V was clipped by 4 bases and J by 8 bases; unmatched bases: 13. Here the CDR3 DNA reads TGTGCCAGCAGCACCCGACAGGGGAGTTTATCTGGGGAGCTGTTTTTT. Translation gives CASSTRQGSLSGELFF.

The chain carries TRBV5-4 and TRBJ1-2; no reliable D call. This CDR3 is 14 amino acids long. The germline gives CDR1 SGHNT, CDR2 YYREEE (reference sequence). Trimming removed 3 bases from V and 1 base from J, with 10 bases in between. The CDR3 loop reads CASSSMTVNYGYTF. CDR3 sequence (DNA): TGTGCCAGCAGCTCCATGACCGTTAACTATGGCTACACCTTC.

This clone has a handful of counts. This chain joins TRBV11-3 and TRBJ1-2; D unresolved. The V end was cut by 0 bases, the J end by 7 bases, with 12 bases between. CDR1 SGHNT and CDR2 YENEEA come from the germline V gene. The CDR3 loop spans 14 amino acids. CDR3 loop: CASSLDGVPSGYTF. CDR3 DNA: TGTGCCAGCAGCTTAGACGGGGTTCCCTCTGGCTACACCTTC.